A few counts support the clone carrying this TCR beta chain. These data belong to a study of patients and donors after allogeneic stem cell transplantation. TCRdb analysed the RT-PCR reads with MiXCR anew, one entry per CDR3 protein. The sample has 200,000 to 250,000 distinct CDR3 sequences, 35% to 45% seen once. V dropped 5 bases and J dropped 0 bases, with 16 bases sitting between them. CDR1 and CDR2 from the germline V gene are SEHNR and FQNEAQ (reference sequence). The CDR3 is made up of 16 amino acids. Sequencing used blood, either unsorted or a sorted T cell fraction (not recorded which). The TCR sequence derives from a human donor who was either an allogeneic HSCT recipient or a stem cell or donor lymphocyte infusion donor (not recorded which). It is not recorded whose cells these are; they may come from a transplant donor. The chain links TRBV7-9 to TRBJ1-2; no firm D call. CDR3 residues: CASSHVLDTPNYGYTF. As DNA, the CDR3 is TGTGCCAGCAGCCACGTTTTAGACACGCCTAACTATGGCTACACCTTC.